This T cell receptor (beta chain) comes out of a study of OX40 agonist ivuxolimab in advanced cancers. Repertoires were generated with immunoSEQ multiplex PCR, while TCRdb's copy carries only in-frame clones and drops some. This sample has roughly 79,000 clones; just under 95% occur once, and the top ten carry more than 9.5%. The length of the CDR3 is 16 residues. CDR1 and CDR2 from the germline V gene are SEHNR and FQNEAQ (reference sequence). V gave up 6 bases and J gave up 0 bases, with 17 bases separating them. Sequencing used CD4+ or CD8+ T cells sorted from blood, obtained in a trial of the OX40 agonist ivuxolimab. The TCR was taken from an adult with an advanced solid tumor such as melanoma, head and neck, liver or kidney cancer. V is TRBV7-9 and J is TRBJ1-1, with D perhaps matching TRBD1 (5 bases). CDR3 nucleotides: TGTGCCAGCAGACCAAGCGGTGCAGGGATGAACACTGAAGCTTTCTTT. Its protein product is CASRPSGAGMNTEAFF.